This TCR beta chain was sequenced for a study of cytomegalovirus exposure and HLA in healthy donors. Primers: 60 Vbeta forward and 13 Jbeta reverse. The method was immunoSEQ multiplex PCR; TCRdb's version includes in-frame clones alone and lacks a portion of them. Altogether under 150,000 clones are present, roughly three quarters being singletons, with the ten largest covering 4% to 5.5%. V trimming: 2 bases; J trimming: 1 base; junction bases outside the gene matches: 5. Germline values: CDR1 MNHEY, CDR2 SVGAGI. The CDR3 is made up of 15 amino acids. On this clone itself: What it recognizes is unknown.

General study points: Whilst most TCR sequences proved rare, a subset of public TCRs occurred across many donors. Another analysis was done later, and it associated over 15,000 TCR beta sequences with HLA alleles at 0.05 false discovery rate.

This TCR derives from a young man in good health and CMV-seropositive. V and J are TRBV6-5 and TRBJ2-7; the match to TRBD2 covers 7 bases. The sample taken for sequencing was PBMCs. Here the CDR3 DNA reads TGTGCCAGCAGTTACGCCAGCGGGACGTCCTACGAGCAGTACTTC. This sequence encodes CASSYASGTSYEQYF.